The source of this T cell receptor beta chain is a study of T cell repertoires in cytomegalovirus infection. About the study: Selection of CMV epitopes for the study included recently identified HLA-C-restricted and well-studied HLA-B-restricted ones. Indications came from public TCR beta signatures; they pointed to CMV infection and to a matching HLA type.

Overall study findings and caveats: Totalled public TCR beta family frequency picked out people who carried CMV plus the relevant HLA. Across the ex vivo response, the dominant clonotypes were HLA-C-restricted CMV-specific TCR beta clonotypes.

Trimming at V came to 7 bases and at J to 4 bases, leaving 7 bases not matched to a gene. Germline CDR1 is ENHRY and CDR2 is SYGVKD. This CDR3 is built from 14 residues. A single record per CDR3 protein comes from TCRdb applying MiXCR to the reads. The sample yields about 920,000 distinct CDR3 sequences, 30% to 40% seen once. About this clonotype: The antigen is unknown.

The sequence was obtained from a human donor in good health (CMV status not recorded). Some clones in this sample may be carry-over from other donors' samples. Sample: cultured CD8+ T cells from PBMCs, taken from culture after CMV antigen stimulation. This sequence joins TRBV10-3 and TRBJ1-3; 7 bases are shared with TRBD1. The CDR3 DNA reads TGTGCCATCACTGTGGACAGGCGAGGAAACACCATATATTTT. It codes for CAITVDRRGNTIYF.